This T cell receptor beta chain was identified in a study of shared clonotypes between healthy human individuals. Study conclusions and caveats: The four-donor shared clonotypes exceeded non-shared clonotypes in generation probability, with non-shared ones scoring lower.

Replicate PCRs from sorted subsets contained around 190 ng DNA, which is some 30,000 T cell genomes. The method was immunoSEQ multiplex PCR; TCRdb's version includes in-frame clones alone and lacks a portion of them. The sample includes approximately 2.5 million clones, about 92% seen only once; the top ten take 0.13% to 0.15%. About this clone: The antigen is unknown. Other DNA sequences within the sample encode an identical CDR3.

Germline V gene sequence: CDR1 SNHLY, CDR2 FYNNEI. V dropped 3 bases and J dropped 5; count of bases not matched to a gene: 7. The CDR3 runs 15 residues. The clonotype originates from a man younger than 35 in good health. Sample: naive CD4+ T cells sorted from blood. Subset reported: CD45RA+ positively selected. The rearrangement joins TRBV2 to TRBJ2-5; TRBD1 agrees at 9 bases. CDR3 protein: CASSEEQGAVETQYF. The CDR3, as DNA: TGTGCCAGCAGTGAGGAACAGGGGGCTGTGGAGACCCAGTACTTC. The whole variable domain, remainder taken from reference TRBV2 and TRBJ2-5, is EPEVTQTPSHQVTQMGQEVILRCVPISNHLYFYWYRQILGQKVEFLVSFYNNEISEKSEIFDDQFSVERPDGSNFTLKIRSTKLEDSAMYFCASSEEQGAVETQYFGPGTRLLVL.